The entry below describes one T cell receptor (beta chain). Its antigen is not yet known. No clone much larger than this one lies a single base away; base qualities are absent. The germline V gene yields MNHEY for CDR1 and SVGAGI for CDR2. Measured from the cysteine to the phenylalanine, the CDR3 is 15 residues long. Of the read, only the CDR3 DNA is kept; its 45 bases are in frame from base 1. V trim: 5 bases; J trim: 2 bases; unmatched bases: 6. This record belongs to a study of blood T cell repertoires in COVID-19 (dated by TCRdb to the early 2020s). About the study as a whole: Collaborator samples came from the United States, Italy and Spain and covered acute and convalescent phases of COVID-19. The repertoires were released in a freely available public database intended as a resource for research on the immune response to SARS-CoV-2. The material from the prospective study consisted of cDNA or gDNA derived from T cells, B-cell-depleted T cells, or PBMCs. The samples were drawn from two sources: the first 160 participants of the ongoing ImmuneRACE study, and 1,200 or so subjects contributed by 6 global collaborators. Sample metadata almost always included a de-identified subject ID, COVID-19 status, age in years and sex. The dataset comprised deeply sampled blood TCRbeta repertoires from subjects exposed to, actively infected with, or recovered from COVID-19. HLA class I and class II types, where available, came from metadata supplied by the sample provider rather than from assay-based typing. Study-wide findings and limitations: The quantity of clinical and demographic metadata differed by source and by participant and was supplied without curation.

TCRbeta CDR3 regions were amplified from genomic DNA by means of the immunoSEQ Assay, a bias-controlled multiplex PCR. The published analysis was carried out like this. The number of nucleated cells in each sample was estimated by amplification of reference gene primers within the assay. Sequence reads were collapsed and filtered to measure the absolute abundance of every unique TCRbeta CDR3 rearrangement. Productive Simpson clonality was computed per sample as the square root of Simpson's diversity index over productive rearrangements. TCRdb mirrors the immuneACCESS table, restricted to in-frame sequences. Some clones are absent from its copies; in checked studies, under half trace to an unresolved V gene, and the reason for the others is unknown. The V and J calls and clone size were taken over from that table, and D and trimming were inferred from the DNA. The sample table shows about 180,000 clones, and about 83% are seen once. The ten top clones hold under 9.5% of the sample.

Participants in the prospective study were enrolled through a virtual design, were aged roughly 18 to 100 years, and lived in roughly 26 United States geographic areas. In the prospective study, cohorts were assigned on the basis of participant-reported clinical history obtained from a screening survey and a study questionnaire. ImmuneRACE Cohort 3 recovered participants were defined by two consecutive negative NP/OP PCR tests, healthcare professional clearance, or symptom resolution. Mobile phlebotomists in the prospective study collected whole blood, serum and a nasopharyngeal or oropharyngeal swab from every participant. Over a roughly two-month period, participants in the prospective study had the option of providing additional blood draws and questionnaires. Before DNA extraction, prospective study blood samples were shipped either frozen or at room temperature.

The receptor chain draws on TRBV6-5 and TRBJ2-7, with 10 central nucleotides matching TRBD2. The sequence was obtained from a woman aged 25 to 45 who had recovered from COVID-19. Sequencing was carried out using PBMCs or T cells enriched from blood (not recorded which). DNA sequence: TGTGCCAGCAGTCCCCCGGGACTAGCGCCCTACGAGCAGTACTTC. Translated, this is CASSPPGLAPYEQYF.